The 15 T cell receptor beta chains listed next were all sequenced from one sample in a study of cytomegalovirus exposure and HLA in healthy donors. Here immunoSEQ multiplex PCR was the method, and the copy in TCRdb shows in-frame clones only, minus some. This sample has 120,000 or so clones, with 89% found just once. The specimen was PBMCs. These receptor sequences come from a woman between 18 and 29 years old in good health and CMV-seronegative.

V gene TRBV11-3 combines with J gene TRBJ2-3, with 9 nucleotides matching TRBD2. Per the germline V gene, CDR1 is SGHNT and CDR2 is YENEEA. The CDR3 is made up of 15 amino acids. V was pared by 3 bases and J by 3 bases, with 4 bases of the junction left unmatched. CDR3 DNA sequence: TGTGCCAGCAGCTTTAGCGGGAGCTTGACAGATACGCAGTATTTT. Protein product: CASSFSGSLTDTQYF.

This rearrangement joins TRBV2 to TRBJ2-7; 9 bases align to TRBD1. The CDR3 loop spans 14 amino acids. Germline trimming cut 5 bases from V and 4 bases from J; bases unmatched to any gene: 6. Germline CDR1 and CDR2: SNHLY and FYNNEI. DNA of the CDR3: TGTGCCAGCAGTCAACAGGGGGCAACGTACGAGCAGTACTTC. Its protein is CASSQQGATYEQYF.

This chain connects TRBV11-3 to TRBJ2-2, with 9 bases aligning to TRBD1. The CDR3 has 14 amino acids. J lost 6 bases, V lost 4 bases, and 3 bases had no gene match. Germline lookup yields CDR1 SGHNT and CDR2 YENEEA. The CDR3: CASSSRTGAGELFF. Here the CDR3 DNA reads TGTGCCAGCAGCTCCCGGACAGGGGCCGGGGAGCTGTTTTTT.

The J gene is TRBJ2-7, the V gene TRBV12-5; TRBD2 aligns across 11 bases. Germline trimming cut 4 bases from V and 2 bases from J; bases unmatched to any gene: 1. The length of the CDR3 is 14 residues. Germline loops: CDR1 LGHNT, CDR2 FRNRAP. CDR3 in amino acids: CASGSGLAAYEQYF. The DNA for the CDR3 is TGTGCTAGTGGTTCGGGACTAGCGGCCTACGAGCAGTACTTC.

The chain is built from TRBV19 and TRBJ2-1, with 7 bases lining up with TRBD1. The CDR3 loop spans 14 amino acids. V was clipped by 5 bases and J by 7 bases; unmatched bases: 8. Germline V gene data show CDR1 as LNHDA and CDR2 as SQIVND (reference sequence). The CDR3 region has the DNA TGTGCCAGTAGTCCCCGGGCAGGGGGTAATGAGCAGTTCTTC. It specifies CASSPRAGGNEQFF.

The chain is built from TRBV2 and TRBJ2-7; D is possibly TRBD2 (7 bases). Per the germline V gene, CDR1 is SNHLY and CDR2 is FYNNEI. Deletions cut 6 bases from V and 4 bases from J, with 13 bases between. The length of the CDR3 is 13 residues. CDR3 DNA: TGTGCCAGCAGAAGAGGGGGGGGTTACGAGCAGTACTTC. Amino acid sequence: CASRRGGGYEQYF. Full variable domain (outside the CDR3, taken from reference TRBV2 and TRBJ2-7): EPEVTQTPSHQVTQMGQEVILRCVPISNHLYFYWYRQILGQKVEFLVSFYNNEISEKSEIFDDQFSVERPDGSNFTLKIRSTKLEDSAMYFCASRRGGGYEQYFGPGTRLTVT.

This CDR3 reads CASSLDRGLYGYTF. CDR3 nucleotide sequence: TGCGCCAGCAGCTTGGACAGGGGGTTATATGGCTACACCTTC. This chain connects TRBV5-1 to TRBJ1-2; 8 bases match TRBD1. The CDR3 is made up of 14 amino acids. V was pared by 0 bases and J by 5 bases, with 3 bases of the junction left unmatched. Germline V lookup: CDR1 SGHRS, CDR2 YFSETQ.

The chain has TRBV11-2 and TRBJ1-1, with 8 bases aligning to TRBD1. With 3 bases clipped from V and 2 bases from J, the junction kept 2 bases outside the gene matches. Germline V lookup: CDR1 SGHAT, CDR2 FQNNGV. This CDR3 has 14 residues. The CDR3 DNA is TGTGCCAGCAGCTTCGGACAGGGTAACACTGAAGCTTTCTTT. Translation gives CASSFGQGNTEAFF.

V and J are TRBV7-2 and TRBJ2-1; TRBD2 matches at 12 bases. Germline V gene lookup returns CDR1 SGHTA and CDR2 FQGNSA. V trimming: 5 bases; J trimming: 6 bases; junction bases outside the gene matches: 11. This CDR3 contains 17 residues. CDR3 sequence: CASSRRRLAGVRNEQFF. Here the CDR3 DNA reads TGTGCCAGCAGCCGGCGGCGACTAGCGGGAGTTCGCAATGAGCAGTTCTTC.

This chain links TRBV11-2 with TRBJ2-1, with D perhaps matching TRBD2 (6 bases). Trimming removed 1 base at V and 4 bases at J, with 11 bases between. The CDR3 loop spans 15 amino acids. Germline CDR1 is SGHAT and CDR2 is FQNNGV. The CDR3 region is CASSLGRETYNEQFF. The CDR3 DNA sequence: TGTGCCAGCAGCTTAGGTCGGGAGACGTACAATGAGCAGTTCTTC.

This clone was picked up a small number of times. The CDR3 DNA reads TGCGCCAGCAGCTCACGGGACTCCCGGCAGTACTTC. It is translated as CASSSRDSRQYF. The chain is built from TRBV5-1 and TRBJ2-7, with a weak D call TRBD2 (6 bases). This CDR3 comprises 12 residues. The germline V gene has CDR1 SGHRS and CDR2 YFSETQ. Trimming shortened V by 3 bases and J by 9 bases, and 13 bases separated the two germline ends.

The chain carries TRBV19 and TRBJ2-1; 7 bases match TRBD1. The CDR3 is made up of 15 amino acids. Unmatched junction bases numbered 7, after V lost 3 bases and J lost 5 bases. Per germline, CDR1 LNHDA and CDR2 SQIVND (reference sequence). The CDR3 sequence: CASSMYRGPNNEQFF. The CDR3 region has the DNA TGTGCCAGTAGTATGTACAGGGGCCCTAACAATGAGCAGTTCTTC.

The table lists this clone with a count of one. The chain links TRBV5-1 to TRBJ1-1; 8 bases line up with TRBD1. Germline CDR1 SGHRS, CDR2 YFSETQ. This CDR3 has 15 residues. The J segment lost 3 bases and the V segment lost 0 bases, leaving 4 bases of the junction unmatched. The CDR3 here is CASSLAGTGYTEAFF. The DNA of the CDR3 is TGCGCCAGCAGCTTGGCCGGGACAGGCTACACTGAAGCTTTCTTT.

This clone was counted a single time. The chain recombines TRBV7-3 with TRBJ2-1; 9 nucleotides line up with TRBD2. J was trimmed by 8 bases and V by 5 bases; bases with no gene match: 7. Germline-derived CDR1 and CDR2 are SGHTA and FQGTGA. The CDR3 is 14 amino acids. As DNA, the CDR3 is TGTGCCAGCAGCATTAGCGGGGGACACGATGAGCAGTTCTTC. Translated, it gives CASSISGGHDEQFF.

The rearrangement links TRBV25-1 to TRBJ2-7; the D gene is possibly TRBD1 (6 bases). With 8 bases removed from V and 4 bases from J, the gap between germline ends came to 9 bases. The CDR3 spans 11 residues. CDR1 and CDR2 (germline): MGHDK, SYGVNS. This CDR3 is CASGQFYEQYF. CDR3 DNA: TGTGCCAGCGGACAGTTTTACGAGCAGTACTTC.